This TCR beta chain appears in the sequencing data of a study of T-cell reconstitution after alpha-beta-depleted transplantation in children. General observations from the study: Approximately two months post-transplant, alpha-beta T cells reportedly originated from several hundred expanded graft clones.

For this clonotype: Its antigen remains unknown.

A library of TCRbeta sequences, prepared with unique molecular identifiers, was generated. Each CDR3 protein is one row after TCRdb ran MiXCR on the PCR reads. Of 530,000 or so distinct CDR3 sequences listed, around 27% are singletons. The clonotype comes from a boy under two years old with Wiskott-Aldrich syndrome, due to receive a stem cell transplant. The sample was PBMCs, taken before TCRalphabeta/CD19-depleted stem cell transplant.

CDR3 sequence reads: CASSLVRSGELFF. CDR3 DNA sequence: TGTGCCAGCAGCTTAGTCCGCTCGGGGGAGCTGTTTTTT. The chain recombines TRBV7-6 with TRBJ2-2; D is uncertain. The CDR3 is 13 residues long. Trimming cost V 1 base and J 8 bases, with 8 bases left between them. Germline V gene sequence: CDR1 SGHVS, CDR2 FNYEAQ. The complete variable domain, with remaining parts taken from reference TRBV7-6 and TRBJ2-2, reads GAGVSQSPRYKVTKRGQDVALRCDPISGHVSLYWYRQALGQGPEFLTYFNYEAQQDKSGLPNDRFSAERPEGSISTLTIQRTEQRDSAMYRCASSLVRSGELFFGEGSRLTVL.